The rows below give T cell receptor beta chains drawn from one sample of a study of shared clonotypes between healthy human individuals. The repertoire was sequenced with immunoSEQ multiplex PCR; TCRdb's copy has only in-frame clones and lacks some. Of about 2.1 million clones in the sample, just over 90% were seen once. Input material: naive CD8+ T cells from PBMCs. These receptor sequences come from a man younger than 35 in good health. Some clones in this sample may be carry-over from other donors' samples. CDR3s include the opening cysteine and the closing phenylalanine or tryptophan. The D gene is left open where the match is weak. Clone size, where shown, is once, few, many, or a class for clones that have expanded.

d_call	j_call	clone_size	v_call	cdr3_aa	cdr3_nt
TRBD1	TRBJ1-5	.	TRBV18	CASSLNRGGVYSNQPQHF	TGTGCCAGCTCACTTAACAGGGGAGGGGTATATAGCAATCAGCCCCAGCATTTT
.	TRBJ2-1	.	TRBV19	CASTPGPSDEQFF	TGTGCCAGTACCCCGGGACCCTCAGATGAGCAGTTCTTC
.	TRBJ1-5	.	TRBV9	CASSVTENSNQPQHF	TGTGCCAGCAGCGTAACGGAGAATAGCAATCAGCCCCAGCATTTT
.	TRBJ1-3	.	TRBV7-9	CASSLALKDNTIYF	TGTGCCAGCAGCTTAGCGCTGAAGGACAACACCATATATTTT
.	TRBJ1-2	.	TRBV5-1	CASSPGTGNYGYTF	TGCGCCAGCAGCCCGGGGACGGGCAACTATGGCTACACCTTC
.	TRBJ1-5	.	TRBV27	CASSLQGWASNQPQHF	TGTGCCAGCAGTTTACAGGGTTGGGCGAGCAATCAGCCCCAGCATTTT
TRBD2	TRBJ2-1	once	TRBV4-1	CASSSRASGMSSYNEQFF	TGCGCCAGCAGCTCCCGGGCTAGCGGGATGAGCTCCTACAATGAGCAGTTCTTC
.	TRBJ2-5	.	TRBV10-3	CAISEMTEQETQYF	TGTGCCATCAGTGAGATGACGGAACAAGAGACCCAGTACTTC
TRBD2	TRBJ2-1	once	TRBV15	CATSRDLSGRRNEQFF	TGTGCCACCAGCAGAGATCTGAGCGGGAGAAGGAATGAGCAGTTCTTC
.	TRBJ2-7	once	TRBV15	CATSVVRGSEQYF	TGTGCCACCAGTGTTGTCAGGGGCAGCGAGCAGTACTTC
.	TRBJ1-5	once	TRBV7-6	CASSQGPYSNQPQHF	TGTGCCAGCAGCCAGGGTCCTTATAGCAATCAGCCCCAGCATTTT
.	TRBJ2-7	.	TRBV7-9	CASSLDPGEQYF	TGTGCCAGCAGCTTGGACCCTGGCGAGCAGTACTTC
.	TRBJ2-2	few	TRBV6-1	CASSVRTALFNTGELFF	TGTGCCAGCAGTGTTCGGACGGCCCTCTTCAACACCGGGGAGCTGTTTTTT
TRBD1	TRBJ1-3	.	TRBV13	CASTYIRQGSNTIYF	TGTGCCAGCACCTACATACGACAGGGATCGAACACCATATATTTT
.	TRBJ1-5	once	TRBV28	CASSLGSNQPQHF	TGTGCCAGCAGTTTGGGTAGCAATCAGCCCCAGCATTTT
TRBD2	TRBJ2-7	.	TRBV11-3	CASSLGGSYEQYF	TGTGCCAGCAGCTTAGGCGGGAGCTACGAGCAGTACTTC
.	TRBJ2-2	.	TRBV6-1	CASSGFTGRGSTGELFF	TGTGCCAGCAGTGGCTTTACGGGCAGGGGTTCCACCGGGGAGCTGTTTTTT
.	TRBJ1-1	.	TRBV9	CASSARTVNTEAFF	TGTGCCAGCAGCGCCAGGACGGTGAACACTGAAGCTTTCTTT
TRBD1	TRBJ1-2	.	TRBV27	CASRDRETYGYTF	TGTGCCAGCAGGGACAGGGAAACCTATGGCTACACCTTC
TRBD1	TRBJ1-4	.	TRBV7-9	CASSSRSRDRGPGEKLFF	TGTGCCAGCAGCTCACGGTCCCGGGACAGGGGGCCGGGTGAAAAACTGTTTTTT
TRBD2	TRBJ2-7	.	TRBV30	CAWSIPGLGYEQYF	TGTGCCTGGAGTATCCCCGGACTAGGGTACGAGCAGTACTTC
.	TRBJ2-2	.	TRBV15	CATSSAPTRTGELFF	TGTGCCACCAGCTCGGCTCCCACGCGCACCGGGGAGCTGTTTTTT
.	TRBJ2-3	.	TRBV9	CASSPAGEIGTDTQYF	TGTGCCAGCAGCCCCGCAGGGGAAATTGGCACAGATACGCAGTATTTT
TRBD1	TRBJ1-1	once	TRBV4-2	CASSQIHQGAPNTEAFF	TGTGCCAGCAGCCAAATTCATCAGGGGGCTCCGAACACTGAAGCTTTCTTT
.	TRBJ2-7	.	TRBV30	CAWIGRQAYEQYF	TGTGCCTGGATAGGTAGGCAGGCCTACGAGCAGTACTTC
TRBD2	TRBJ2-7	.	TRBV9	CASSEGGEPYEQYF	TGTGCCAGCAGCGAGGGAGGGGAACCCTACGAGCAGTACTTC
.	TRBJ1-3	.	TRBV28	CASSRTNRAPKGDTIYF	TGTGCCAGCAGCAGGACGAACAGGGCCCCAAAGGGAGACACCATATATTTT
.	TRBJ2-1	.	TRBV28	CASSSSDSFNEQFF	TGTGCCAGCAGTTCCTCGGACAGCTTCAATGAGCAGTTCTTC